This T cell receptor beta chain was captured by sequencing in a study of CD4 T cells in relation to SARS-CoV-2 and coronaviruses. Study background: ViraFEST: approximately 10-day antigen culture of PBMCs, then TCR beta CDR3 sequencing.

Before the COVID-19 pandemic, during about 2011-2019, CD4+ T cells were taken from unexposed donors. After approximately ten days of culture, CD4+ T cells were isolated. A note on this clone: Its antigen remains unidentified.

The CDR3 is 13 amino acids. The junction had 1 base not matched to a gene; V was cut back by 3 bases and J by 5 bases. Only in-frame clones appear in the TCRdb table, and some are missing; sequencing was by immunoSEQ multiplex PCR. The sample carries approximately 20,000 clones, about 74% recorded once. This rearrangement joins TRBV12-3 or TRBV12-4 to TRBJ1-5; 7 positions match TRBD1. Input material: CD4+ T cells from PBMCs, cultured in vitro. This TCR came from a human donor in good health. The CDR3: CASSFQGDQPQHF. For the CDR3, the DNA is TGTGCCAGCAGTTTTCAGGGGGATCAGCCCCAGCATTTT.